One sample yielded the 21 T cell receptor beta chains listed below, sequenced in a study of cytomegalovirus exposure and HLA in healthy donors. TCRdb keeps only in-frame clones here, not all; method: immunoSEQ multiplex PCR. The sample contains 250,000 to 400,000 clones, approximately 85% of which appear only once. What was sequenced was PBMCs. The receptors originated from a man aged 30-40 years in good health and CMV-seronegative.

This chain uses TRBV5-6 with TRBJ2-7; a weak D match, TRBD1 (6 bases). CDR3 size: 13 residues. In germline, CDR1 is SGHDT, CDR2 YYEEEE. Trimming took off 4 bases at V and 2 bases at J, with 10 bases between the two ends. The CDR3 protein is CASSPGQTYEQYF. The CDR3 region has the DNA TGTGCCAGCAGCCCAGGACAGACCTACGAGCAGTACTTC.

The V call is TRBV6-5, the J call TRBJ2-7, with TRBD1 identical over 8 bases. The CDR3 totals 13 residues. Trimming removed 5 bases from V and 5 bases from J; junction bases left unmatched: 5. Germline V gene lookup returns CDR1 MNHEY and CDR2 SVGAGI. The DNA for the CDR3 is TGTGCCAGCAGTCTAGACAGGGGCCACGAGCAGTACTTC. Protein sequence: CASSLDRGHEQYF.

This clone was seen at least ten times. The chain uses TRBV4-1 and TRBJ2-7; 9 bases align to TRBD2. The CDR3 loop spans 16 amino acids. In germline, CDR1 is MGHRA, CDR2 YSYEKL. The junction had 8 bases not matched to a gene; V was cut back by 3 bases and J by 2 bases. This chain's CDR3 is CASSQVSGGPTYEQYF. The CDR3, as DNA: TGCGCCAGCAGCCAGGTTAGCGGGGGCCCTACCTACGAGCAGTACTTC.

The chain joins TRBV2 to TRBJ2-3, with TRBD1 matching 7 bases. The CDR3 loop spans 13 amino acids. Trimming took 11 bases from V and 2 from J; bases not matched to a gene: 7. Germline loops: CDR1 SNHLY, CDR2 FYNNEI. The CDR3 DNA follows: TGTGCCTCTGACAGGGATAACACAGATACGCAGTATTTT. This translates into CASDRDNTDTQYF. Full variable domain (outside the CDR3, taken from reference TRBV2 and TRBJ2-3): EPEVTQTPSHQVTQMGQEVILRCVPISNHLYFYWYRQILGQKVEFLVSFYNNEISEKSEIFDDQFSVERPDGSNFTLKIRSTKLEDSAMYFCASDRDNTDTQYFGPGTRLTVL.

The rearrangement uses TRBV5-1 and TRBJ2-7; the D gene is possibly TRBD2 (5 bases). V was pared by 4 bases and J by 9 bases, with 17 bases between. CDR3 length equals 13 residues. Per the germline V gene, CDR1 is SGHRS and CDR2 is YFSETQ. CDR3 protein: CASSPGIDLAQYF. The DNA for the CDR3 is TGCGCCAGCAGCCCCGGGATCGATCTTGCGCAGTACTTC.

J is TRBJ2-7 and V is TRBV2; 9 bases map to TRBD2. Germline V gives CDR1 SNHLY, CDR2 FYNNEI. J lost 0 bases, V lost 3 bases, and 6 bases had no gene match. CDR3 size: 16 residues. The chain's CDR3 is CASSEAAGGSSYEQYF. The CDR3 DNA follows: TGTGCCAGCAGTGAGGCGGCGGGGGGGAGCTCCTACGAGCAGTACTTC.

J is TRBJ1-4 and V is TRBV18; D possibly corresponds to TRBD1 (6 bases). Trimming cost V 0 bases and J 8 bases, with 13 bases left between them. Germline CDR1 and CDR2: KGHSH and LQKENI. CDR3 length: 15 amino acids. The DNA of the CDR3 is TGTGCCAGCTCACCACCGGGGGCAGCGGGGGAAAAACTGTTTTTT. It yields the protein CASSPPGAAGEKLFF.

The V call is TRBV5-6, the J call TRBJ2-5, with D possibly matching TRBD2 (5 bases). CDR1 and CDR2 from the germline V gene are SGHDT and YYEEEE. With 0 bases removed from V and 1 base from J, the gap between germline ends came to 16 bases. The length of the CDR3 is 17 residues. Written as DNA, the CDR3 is TGTGCCAGCAGCTTGGTTGCCAGCGGCCCCATCCAAGAGACCCAGTACTTC. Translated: CASSLVASGPIQETQYF.

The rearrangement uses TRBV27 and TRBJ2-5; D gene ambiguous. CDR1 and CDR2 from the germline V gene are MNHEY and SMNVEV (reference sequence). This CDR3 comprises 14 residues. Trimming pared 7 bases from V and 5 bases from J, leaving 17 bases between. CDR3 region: CASKSGGRRETQYF. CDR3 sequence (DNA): TGTGCCAGCAAATCCGGCGGTAGGCGGGAGACCCAGTACTTC.

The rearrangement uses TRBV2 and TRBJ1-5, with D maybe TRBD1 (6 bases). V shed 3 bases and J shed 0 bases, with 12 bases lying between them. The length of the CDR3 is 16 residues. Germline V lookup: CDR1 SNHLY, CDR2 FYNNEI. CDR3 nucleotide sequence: TGTGCCAGCAGTGACAGGGGCCAATTTAGCAATCAGCCCCAGCATTTT. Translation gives CASSDRGQFSNQPQHF.

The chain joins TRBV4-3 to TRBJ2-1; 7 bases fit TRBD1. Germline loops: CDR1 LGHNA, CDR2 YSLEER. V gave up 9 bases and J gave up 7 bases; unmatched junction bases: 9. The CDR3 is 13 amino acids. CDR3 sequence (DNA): TGCGCCAGTCCGGGACAGACACCAAATGAGCAGTTCTTC. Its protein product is CASPGQTPNEQFF.

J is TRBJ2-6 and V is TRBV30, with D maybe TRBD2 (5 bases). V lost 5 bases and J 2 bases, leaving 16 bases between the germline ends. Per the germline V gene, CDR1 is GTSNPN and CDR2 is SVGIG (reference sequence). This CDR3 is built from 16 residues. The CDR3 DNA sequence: TGTGCCTGGGGTCCCAGAGGGTTTACTGGGGCCAACGTCCTGACTTTC. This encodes CAWGPRGFTGANVLTF.

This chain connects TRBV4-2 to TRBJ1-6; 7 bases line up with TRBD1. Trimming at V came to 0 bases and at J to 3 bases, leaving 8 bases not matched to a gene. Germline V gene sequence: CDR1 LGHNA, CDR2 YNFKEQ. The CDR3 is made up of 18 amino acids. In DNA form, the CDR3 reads TGTGCCAGCAGCCAAGAAGTAGGAGGGGGCGTCTATAATTCACCCCTCCACTTT. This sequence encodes CASSQEVGGGVYNSPLHF.

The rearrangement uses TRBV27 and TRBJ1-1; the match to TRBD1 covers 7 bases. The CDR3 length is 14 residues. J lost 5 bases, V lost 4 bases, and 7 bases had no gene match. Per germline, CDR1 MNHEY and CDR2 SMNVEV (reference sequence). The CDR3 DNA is TGTGCCAGCAGTTCAGACAGGGTTTTAACTGAAGCTTTCTTT. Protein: CASSSDRVLTEAFF.

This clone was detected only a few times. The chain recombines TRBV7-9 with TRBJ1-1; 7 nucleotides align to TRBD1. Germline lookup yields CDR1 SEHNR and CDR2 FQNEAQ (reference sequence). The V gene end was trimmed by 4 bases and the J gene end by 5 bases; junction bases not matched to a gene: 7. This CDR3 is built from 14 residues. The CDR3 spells CASSSDRVGTEAFF. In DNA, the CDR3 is TGTGCCAGCAGCTCCGACAGGGTGGGTACTGAAGCTTTCTTT.

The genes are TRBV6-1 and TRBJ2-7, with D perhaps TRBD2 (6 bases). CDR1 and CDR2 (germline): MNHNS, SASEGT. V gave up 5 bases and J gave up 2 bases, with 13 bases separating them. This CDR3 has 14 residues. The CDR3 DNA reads TGTGCCAGCAGTCGCAGCGGGCCAGCCTACGAGCAGTACTTC. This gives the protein CASSRSGPAYEQYF.

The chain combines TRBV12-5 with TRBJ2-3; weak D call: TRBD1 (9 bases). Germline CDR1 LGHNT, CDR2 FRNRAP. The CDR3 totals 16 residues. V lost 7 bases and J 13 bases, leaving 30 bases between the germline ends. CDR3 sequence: CASAHDRGSSGDLKYF. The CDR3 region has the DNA TGTGCTAGTGCCCATGACAGGGGGAGTAGCGGGGATCTAAAGTATTTT.

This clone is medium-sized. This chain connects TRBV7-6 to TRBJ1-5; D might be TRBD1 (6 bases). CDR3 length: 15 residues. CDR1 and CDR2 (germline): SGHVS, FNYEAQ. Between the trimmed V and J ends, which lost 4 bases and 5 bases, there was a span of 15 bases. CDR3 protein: CASSSGAGYDQPQHF. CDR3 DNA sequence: TGTGCCAGCAGCTCAGGGGCAGGGTACGATCAGCCCCAGCATTTT.

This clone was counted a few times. The CDR3: CAKSSEGNEQFF. The DNA for the CDR3 is TGTGCCAAGTCCTCTGAGGGCAATGAGCAGTTCTTC. This chain joins TRBV19 and TRBJ2-1; the D gene is possibly TRBD2 (5 bases). The CDR3 sequence is 12 residues long. V was pared by 10 bases and J by 6 bases, with 13 bases between. Germline V lookup: CDR1 LNHDA, CDR2 SQIVND (reference sequence).

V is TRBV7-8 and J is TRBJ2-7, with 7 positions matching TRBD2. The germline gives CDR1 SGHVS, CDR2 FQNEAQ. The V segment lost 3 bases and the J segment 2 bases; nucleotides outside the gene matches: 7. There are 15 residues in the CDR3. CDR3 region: CASSFQRGLTYEQYF. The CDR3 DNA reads TGTGCCAGCAGCTTTCAGCGGGGTCTCACCTACGAGCAGTACTTC.

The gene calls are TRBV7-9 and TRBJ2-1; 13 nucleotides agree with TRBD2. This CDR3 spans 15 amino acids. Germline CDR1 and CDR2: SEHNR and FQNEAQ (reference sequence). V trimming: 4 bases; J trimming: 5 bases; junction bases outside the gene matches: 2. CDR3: CASSYGTSGNNEQFF. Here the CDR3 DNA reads TGTGCCAGCAGCTATGGGACTAGCGGGAACAATGAGCAGTTCTTC.